These 6 T cell receptor beta chains came from one sample sequenced in a study of patients and donors after allogeneic stem cell transplantation. TCRdb redid the calling of the RT-PCR reads with MiXCR, one entry per CDR3 protein. The sample carries 25,000 to 30,000 distinct CDR3 sequences, around 7.4% recorded once. Input material: blood, either unsorted or a sorted T cell fraction (not recorded which). Every receptor here comes from a human donor who was either an allogeneic HSCT recipient or a stem cell or donor lymphocyte infusion donor (not recorded which). It is not recorded whose cells these are; they may come from a transplant donor.

This clonotype showed up many times. The chain employs TRBV18 and TRBJ2-5; D gene ambiguous. This CDR3 has 14 amino acids. Germline CDR1 and CDR2: KGHSH and LQKENI. Deletions cut 3 bases from V and 0 bases from J, with 8 bases between. This chain's CDR3 is CASSPLPNQETQYF. DNA for the CDR3: TGTGCCAGCTCACCGCTGCCTAACCAAGAGACCCAGTACTTC. The full variable domain, rest sourced from reference TRBV18 and TRBJ2-5, is NAGVMQNPRHLVRRRGQEARLRCSPMKGHSHVYWYRQLPEEGLKFMVYLQKENIIDESGMPKERFSAEFPKEGPSILRIQQVVRGDSAAYFCASSPLPNQETQYFGPGTRLLVL.

The table lists this clonotype with many counts. The rearrangement links TRBV7-9 to TRBJ2-1; D uncertain. V lost 5 bases, J lost 4 bases, and 3 bases lay in between. This CDR3 has 11 residues. Germline V CDR1 and CDR2: SEHNR, FQNEAQ (reference sequence). The chain's CDR3 is CASSPYNEQFF. The CDR3 nucleotides read TGTGCCAGCAGCCCGTACAATGAGCAGTTCTTC.

The CDR3 is CASSPDGPYGYTF. CDR3 DNA: TGCGCCAGCAGTCCGGACGGCCCCTATGGCTACACCTTC. This sequence joins TRBV10-2 and TRBJ1-2, with unresolved D. The CDR3 runs 13 residues. Germline loops: CDR1 WSHSY, CDR2 SAAADI. Trimming left V 5 bases short and J 4 bases short, with 11 bases between.

Concerning this clonotype itself: Since a much larger clone is just one base distant, this may be a read error. This chain uses TRBV7-8 with TRBJ2-1; the D call may be TRBD1 or TRBD2 (6 bases each). This CDR3 is 12 amino acids long. CDR1 is SGHVS, CDR2 FQNEAQ, per germline. In DNA form, the CDR3 reads TGTGCCGGCAGCAGACAGGAGGGTGAGCAGTTCTTC. It is translated as CAGSRQEGEQFF.

This sequence joins TRBV7-9 and TRBJ1-1; D gene unclear. There are 14 residues in the CDR3. CDR1 SEHNR and CDR2 FQNEAQ come from the germline V gene (reference sequence). Trimming cost V 5 bases and J 6 bases, with 16 bases left between them. CDR3 sequence: CASSPLLWAPEAFF. The CDR3 bases are TGTGCCAGCAGCCCCCTGTTGTGGGCTCCTGAAGCTTTCTTT.

This clonotype was seen a few times. J is TRBJ1-2 and V is TRBV3-1; D is possibly TRBD1 (6 bases). The CDR3 sequence is 14 residues long. The germline V and J ends were trimmed by 5 bases and 7 bases, with 17 bases remaining between them. The germline CDR1 and CDR2 sequences are LGHDT and YNNKEL (reference sequence). The chain's CDR3 is CASSFTGNRAGYTF. In nucleotides, the CDR3 is TGTGCCAGCAGCTTCACCGGAAACAGGGCTGGCTACACCTTC. Drawing the rest from reference TRBV3-1 and TRBJ1-2, the complete variable domain is DTAVSQTPKYLVTQMGNDKSIKCEQNLGHDTMYWYKQDSKKFLKIMFSYNNKELIINETVPNRFSPKSPDKAHLNLHINSLELGDSAVYFCASSFTGNRAGYTFGSGTRLTVV.